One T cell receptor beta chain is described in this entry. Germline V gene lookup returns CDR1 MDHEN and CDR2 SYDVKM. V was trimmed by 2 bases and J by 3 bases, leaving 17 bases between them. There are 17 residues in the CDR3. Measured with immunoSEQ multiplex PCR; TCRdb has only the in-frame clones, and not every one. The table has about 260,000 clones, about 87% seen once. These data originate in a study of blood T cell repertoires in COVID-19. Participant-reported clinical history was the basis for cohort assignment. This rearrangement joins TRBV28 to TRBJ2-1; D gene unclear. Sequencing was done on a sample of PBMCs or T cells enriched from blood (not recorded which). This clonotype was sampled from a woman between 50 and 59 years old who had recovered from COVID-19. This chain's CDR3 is CASSLLPPKSFYNEQFF. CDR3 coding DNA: TGTGCCAGCAGTTTACTCCCCCCTAAGTCTTTCTACAATGAGCAGTTCTTC.